Listed below are T cell receptor beta chains from one sample, sequenced in a study of human T cells and chemical hapten exposure. Via MiXCR, TCRdb re-called the RACE reads, giving one row per CDR3 protein. Among about 77,000 distinct CDR3 sequences listed, approximately 8.6% were seen once. Sequencing used whole blood. The receptors come from a female donor in good health. Some clones in this sample may be carry-over from other donors' samples. CDR3s include the opening cysteine and the closing phenylalanine or tryptophan. D genes are given only for firm matches. Part of the rows lack a size; the others show once, few, many or a class for expanded clones.

CDR3 DNA: TGTGCCAGCAGTACTCCGGGACTAGGGGCTAGCACAGATACGCAGTATTTT; CDR3 protein: CASSTPGLGASTDTQYF; V gene: TRBV28; D gene: TRBD2; J gene: TRBJ2-3; clone size: few
CDR3 DNA: TGTGCCAGCAGCTATCGACTAGCGGGGTTCAATGAGCAGTTCTTC; CDR3 protein: CASSYRLAGFNEQFF; V gene: TRBV7-2; D gene: TRBD2; J gene: TRBJ2-1; clone size: many
CDR3 DNA: TGTGCCAGCAGGGAGGGGATGAGTACCGGGGAGCTGTTTTTT; CDR3 protein: CASREGMSTGELFF; V gene: TRBV7-2; D gene: NA; J gene: TRBJ2-2; clone size: NA
CDR3 DNA: TGCGCCAGCAGCCAGACGACTGGGGGAGAAGAGACCCAGTACTTC; CDR3 protein: CASSQTTGGEETQYF; V gene: TRBV5-1; D gene: NA; J gene: TRBJ2-5; clone size: many
CDR3 DNA: TGTGCCAGCCCTCCGGGACAGGGTCATCCTTTC; CDR3 protein: CASPPGQGHPF; V gene: TRBV25-1; D gene: TRBD1; J gene: TRBJ2-5; clone size: many
CDR3 DNA: TGTGCCAGCAGTTTTAGGGCGGGGAGAACCTACGAGCAGTACTTC; CDR3 protein: CASSFRAGRTYEQYF; V gene: TRBV27; D gene: NA; J gene: TRBJ2-7; clone size: few
CDR3 DNA: TGTGCCAGCAGTTACGGGACACGAGATGGAAAACTGTTTTTT; CDR3 protein: CASSYGTRDGKLFF; V gene: TRBV6-5; D gene: NA; J gene: TRBJ1-4; clone size: many
CDR3 DNA: TGTGCCAGCAGCTTAGACAGCGACTTACGTCGGGCTAATGAAAAACTGTTTTTT; CDR3 protein: CASSLDSDLRRANEKLFF; V gene: TRBV11-2; D gene: NA; J gene: TRBJ1-4; clone size: NA
CDR3 DNA: TGTGCCAGCAGAAATGGGGAGCAGTACTTC; CDR3 protein: CASRNGEQYF; V gene: TRBV21-1; D gene: NA; J gene: TRBJ2-7; clone size: many
CDR3 DNA: TGTGCCAGCAGTTTAGGAGGACAGGGCAATCAGCCCCAGCATTTT; CDR3 protein: CASSLGGQGNQPQHF; V gene: TRBV12-3/TRBV12-4; D gene: TRBD1; J gene: TRBJ1-5; clone size: many
CDR3 DNA: TGTGCCACCCAGGACAGGGGTAATCAGCCCCAGCATTTT; CDR3 protein: CATQDRGNQPQHF; V gene: TRBV24-1; D gene: TRBD1; J gene: TRBJ1-5; clone size: NA
CDR3 DNA: TGTGCCAGCAGCTTAGCGCCCCTGTACGAGCAGTACTTC; CDR3 protein: CASSLAPLYEQYF; V gene: TRBV7-2; D gene: NA; J gene: TRBJ2-7; clone size: few
CDR3 DNA: TGTGCCAGCAGCCCGGACAGGTACACAGATACGCAGTATTTT; CDR3 protein: CASSPDRYTDTQYF; V gene: TRBV5-4; D gene: TRBD1; J gene: TRBJ2-3; clone size: few
CDR3 DNA: TGTGCCAGCAGCTTAGTCAAGGGGGTGGGGCGGTTCTTC; CDR3 protein: CASSLVKGVGRFF; V gene: TRBV7-2; D gene: NA; J gene: TRBJ2-1; clone size: NA
CDR3 DNA: TGTGCCAGCAGGGGCAACACTGAAGCTTTCTTT; CDR3 protein: CASRGNTEAFF; V gene: TRBV25-1; D gene: NA; J gene: TRBJ1-1; clone size: many
CDR3 DNA: TGCAGGGCGGTCAGCGGGGGATCCCCGGGCGAGCAGTACTTC; CDR3 protein: CRAVSGGSPGEQYF; V gene: TRBV20-1; D gene: TRBD2; J gene: TRBJ2-7; clone size: few
CDR3 DNA: TGTGCCAGCAGTCATTCCACAGGGGCGACCTATGGCTACACCTTC; CDR3 protein: CASSHSTGATYGYTF; V gene: TRBV6-6; D gene: TRBD1; J gene: TRBJ1-2; clone size: few
CDR3 DNA: TGTGCCAGCTTAAGTGGCGCGAACACCGGGGAGCTGTTTTTT; CDR3 protein: CASLSGANTGELFF; V gene: TRBV18; D gene: NA; J gene: TRBJ2-2; clone size: few
CDR3 DNA: TGCAGTGCTAGAGATGGGGGACCCACAGATACGCAGTATTTT; CDR3 protein: CSARDGGPTDTQYF; V gene: TRBV20-1; D gene: NA; J gene: TRBJ2-3; clone size: many
CDR3 DNA: TGTGCCACCAGCAGAGATTCCTGGACAGGGGAGCGGGAGCAGTACTTC; CDR3 protein: CATSRDSWTGEREQYF; V gene: TRBV15; D gene: TRBD1; J gene: TRBJ2-7; clone size: few
CDR3 DNA: TGCGCCAGCAGCAAATCTAGTCTGGCCCAAGAGACCCAGTACTTC; CDR3 protein: CASSKSSLAQETQYF; V gene: TRBV4-1; D gene: NA; J gene: TRBJ2-5; clone size: many
CDR3 DNA: TGTGCCAGCAGTCCGTGGGACAGGGTGAACACTGAAGCTTTCTTT; CDR3 protein: CASSPWDRVNTEAFF; V gene: TRBV27; D gene: TRBD1; J gene: TRBJ1-1; clone size: many
CDR3 DNA: TGTGCCAGCAGTTATGGACAGGAAGCTTTCTTT; CDR3 protein: CASSYGQEAFF; V gene: TRBV6-5; D gene: NA; J gene: TRBJ1-1; clone size: NA
CDR3 DNA: TGTGCCAGCAGCTTGGTTTTGGCGGGGGCCAATGAGCAGTTCTTC; CDR3 protein: CASSLVLAGANEQFF; V gene: TRBV5-6; D gene: NA; J gene: TRBJ2-1; clone size: many
CDR3 DNA: TGTGCCATCAGCACCTACTCTGGGGCCAACGTCCTGACTTTC; CDR3 protein: CAISTYSGANVLTF; V gene: TRBV10-3; D gene: NA; J gene: TRBJ2-6; clone size: few
CDR3 DNA: TGTGCCAGCAGTTTCCTGGGACTCTACACAGATACGCAGTATTTT; CDR3 protein: CASSFLGLYTDTQYF; V gene: TRBV27; D gene: NA; J gene: TRBJ2-3; clone size: NA
CDR3 DNA: TGTGCCAGCATTACCACAGGGGTCGGCTACACCTTC; CDR3 protein: CASITTGVGYTF; V gene: TRBV2; D gene: TRBD1; J gene: TRBJ1-2; clone size: NA
CDR3 DNA: TGTGCCAGCAGCAGGACACCTCTTGGGGCCAATGAGCAGTTCTTC; CDR3 protein: CASSRTPLGANEQFF; V gene: TRBV12-3/TRBV12-4; D gene: NA; J gene: TRBJ2-1; clone size: NA
CDR3 DNA: TGTGCCATCAGTGCTCAGTCGGGTAGCACAGATACGCAGTATTTT; CDR3 protein: CAISAQSGSTDTQYF; V gene: TRBV10-3; D gene: NA; J gene: TRBJ2-3; clone size: NA
CDR3 DNA: TGTGCCAGCACCGCTTGGGCGGGGGCCCTCCTTGATACGCAGTATTTT; CDR3 protein: CASTAWAGALLDTQYF; V gene: TRBV2; D gene: NA; J gene: TRBJ2-3; clone size: many
CDR3 DNA: TGTGCCAGCAGCTTATTTGAACAGGACAATCAGCCCCAGCATTTT; CDR3 protein: CASSLFEQDNQPQHF; V gene: TRBV7-8; D gene: NA; J gene: TRBJ1-5; clone size: many
CDR3 DNA: TGCAGTGCTTCCGGTAGCACAGATACGCAGTATTTT; CDR3 protein: CSASGSTDTQYF; V gene: TRBV20-1; D gene: NA; J gene: TRBJ2-3; clone size: few
CDR3 DNA: TGTGCCAGCAGTCCCGGGACTACCAGCACAGATACGCAGTATTTT; CDR3 protein: CASSPGTTSTDTQYF; V gene: TRBV12-3/TRBV12-4; D gene: TRBD2; J gene: TRBJ2-3; clone size: many
CDR3 DNA: TGTGCCAGCAGCTTAGCGAGGGGACGAGGGGAGACCCAGTACTTC; CDR3 protein: CASSLARGRGETQYF; V gene: TRBV7-9; D gene: NA; J gene: TRBJ2-5; clone size: many
CDR3 DNA: TGCAGTGCTTCCGGGACAGGGCTGGCAGATACGCAGTATTTT; CDR3 protein: CSASGTGLADTQYF; V gene: TRBV20-1; D gene: TRBD1; J gene: TRBJ2-3; clone size: many
CDR3 DNA: TGCGCCAGCAGCCAAGATGGGGGACAGGGCACAGATACGCAGTATTTT; CDR3 protein: CASSQDGGQGTDTQYF; V gene: TRBV4-3; D gene: TRBD1; J gene: TRBJ2-3; clone size: many
CDR3 DNA: TGTGCCAGCTTAATGAAAGGACGGGCTAGCGGGGGAACCGGGGAGCTGTTTTTT; CDR3 protein: CASLMKGRASGGTGELFF; V gene: TRBV6-1; D gene: TRBD2; J gene: TRBJ2-2; clone size: NA
CDR3 DNA: TGTGCCAGCAGGAGCAACCCGGGACGGGAGAACACCGGGGAGCTGTTTTTT; CDR3 protein: CASRSNPGRENTGELFF; V gene: TRBV2; D gene: NA; J gene: TRBJ2-2; clone size: few
CDR3 DNA: TGTGCCAGCGCGGGGGACAGAGGGTCGGGCAATCAGCCCCAGCATTTT; CDR3 protein: CASAGDRGSGNQPQHF; V gene: TRBV6-5; D gene: TRBD1; J gene: TRBJ1-5; clone size: NA
CDR3 DNA: TGTGCCAGCAGTCACGGGTACGAGCAGTACTTC; CDR3 protein: CASSHGYEQYF; V gene: TRBV27; D gene: NA; J gene: TRBJ2-7; clone size: NA
CDR3 DNA: TGTGCCAGCTCACCACCGGGACTCTCATCGTACGAGCAGTACTTC; CDR3 protein: CASSPPGLSSYEQYF; V gene: TRBV18; D gene: NA; J gene: TRBJ2-7; clone size: NA
CDR3 DNA: TGTGCCAGCAGCTTCCTACCCAACCCCATGAACACCGGGGAGCTGTTTTTT; CDR3 protein: CASSFLPNPMNTGELFF; V gene: TRBV7-3; D gene: NA; J gene: TRBJ2-2; clone size: few
CDR3 DNA: TGTGCCAGCAGTCGGGACAAGTCGGGCAATCAGCCCCAGCATTTT; CDR3 protein: CASSRDKSGNQPQHF; V gene: TRBV6-2/TRBV6-3; D gene: NA; J gene: TRBJ1-5; clone size: many
CDR3 DNA: TGCAGTGCTAGGACCCTGCGGGGCACAGATACGCAGTATTTT; CDR3 protein: CSARTLRGTDTQYF; V gene: TRBV20-1; D gene: NA; J gene: TRBJ2-3; clone size: many
CDR3 DNA: TGCGCCAGCAGCATGAAAGTTCGAGGGGGACTTTACAATGAGCAGTTCTTC; CDR3 protein: CASSMKVRGGLYNEQFF; V gene: TRBV5-1; D gene: NA; J gene: TRBJ2-1; clone size: many
CDR3 DNA: TGTGCCAGCAGCCCCACCAAACGGGGGGTAGAAGGCTACACCTTC; CDR3 protein: CASSPTKRGVEGYTF; V gene: TRBV4-2; D gene: NA; J gene: TRBJ1-2; clone size: medium-sized